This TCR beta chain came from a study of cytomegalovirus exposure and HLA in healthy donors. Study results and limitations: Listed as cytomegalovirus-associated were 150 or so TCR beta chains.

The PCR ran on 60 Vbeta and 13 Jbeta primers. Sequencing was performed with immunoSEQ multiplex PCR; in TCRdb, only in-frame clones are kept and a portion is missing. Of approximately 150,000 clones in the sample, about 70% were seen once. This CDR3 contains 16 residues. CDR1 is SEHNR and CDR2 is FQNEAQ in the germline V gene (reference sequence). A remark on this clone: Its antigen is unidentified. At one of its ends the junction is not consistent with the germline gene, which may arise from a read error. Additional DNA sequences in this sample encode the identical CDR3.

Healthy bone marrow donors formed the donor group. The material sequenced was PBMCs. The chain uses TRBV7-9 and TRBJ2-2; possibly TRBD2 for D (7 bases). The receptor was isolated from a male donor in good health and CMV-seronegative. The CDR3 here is CASSYGGLLDTGELFF. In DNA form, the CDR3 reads TGTGCCAGCAGCTACGGGGGGCTTTTGGACACCGGGGAGCTGTTCTTT.